The T cell receptor (beta chain) under discussion was sequenced for a study of T cell responses to AZD1222 COVID-19 vaccine. Study at large: Both about-4-week and about-12-week second-dose recipients were combined. Points from the study as a whole: Compared with day 0, the breadth and depth of the Spike-specific TCR repertoire rose significantly after two doses of AZD1222. Sampled repertoires all dated from after the peak T cell response. Unmutated variant regions are reportedly targeted by nearly half of spike-specific TCRs.

As concerns this clone: Its specificity is unknown.

Repertoires were generated with immunoSEQ multiplex PCR, while TCRdb's copy carries only in-frame clones and drops some. The sample includes more than 75,000 clones, about 89% of them seen just once. Germline trimming cut 9 bases from V and 5 bases from J; bases unmatched to any gene: 11. This CDR3 is built from 14 residues. The germline V gene has CDR1 MNHEY and CDR2 SVGAGI. The V gene is TRBV6-5, the J gene TRBJ2-5; 8 bases fit TRBD2. Material: peripheral blood, obtained on day 0 of AZD1222 vaccination. The TCR originated in an adult in good health. The CDR3 DNA is TGTGCCAGTCAGACGGGGGGGGCCGGTGAGACCCAGTACTTC. Protein sequence: CASQTGGAGETQYF.